This paragraph covers one TCR beta chain sequence. The antigen is not known. Sequencing used immunoSEQ multiplex PCR; TCRdb keeps in-frame clones, though not all of them. The data contain 150,000 to 200,000 clones, 88% of them singletons. These data come from a study of T cell responses to AZD1222 COVID-19 vaccine. Background on the study: Investigators merged groups given second doses at roughly 4 or roughly 12 weeks. Study-wide findings and caveats: Per reports, nearly half of all spike-specific TCRs target regions that are unmutated in variants.

The sequence was collected from an adult in good health. Source: peripheral blood, taken on day 0 of AZD1222 vaccination.

The CDR3 spells CASSSLPGGANEQFF. In nucleotides, the CDR3 is TGTGCCAGCAGTTCCCTCCCCGGGGGGGCAAATGAGCAGTTCTTC. This chain uses TRBV27 with TRBJ2-1; 8 bases align to TRBD2. The J segment lost 7 bases and the V segment lost 4 bases, leaving 9 bases of the junction unmatched. The CDR3 covers 15 residues. Germline V gene sequence: CDR1 MNHEY, CDR2 SMNVEV (reference sequence).